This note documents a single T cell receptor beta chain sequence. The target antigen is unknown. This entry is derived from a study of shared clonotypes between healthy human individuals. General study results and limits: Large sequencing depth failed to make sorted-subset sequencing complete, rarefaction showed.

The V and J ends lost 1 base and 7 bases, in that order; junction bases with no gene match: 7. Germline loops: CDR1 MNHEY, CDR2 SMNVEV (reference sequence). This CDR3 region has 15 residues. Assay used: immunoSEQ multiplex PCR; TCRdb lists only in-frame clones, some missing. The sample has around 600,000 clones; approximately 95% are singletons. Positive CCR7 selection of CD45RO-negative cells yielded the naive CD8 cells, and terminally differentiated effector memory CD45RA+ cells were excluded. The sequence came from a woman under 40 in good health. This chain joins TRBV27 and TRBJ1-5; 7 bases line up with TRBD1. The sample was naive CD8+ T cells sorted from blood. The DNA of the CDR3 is TGTGCCAGCAGTTTATTGTGGCAGGGGGACCAGCCCCAGCATTTT. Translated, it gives CASSLLWQGDQPQHF.